A selection of T cell receptor beta chains follows, all from one sample in a study of cytomegalovirus exposure and HLA in healthy donors. Profiled with immunoSEQ multiplex PCR; TCRdb holds only in-frame clones, not every one. The data contain around 91,000 clones, about three quarters of them seen just once; the ten biggest clones take up approximately 4.7%. The sequencing sample was made of PBMCs. The receptor set was obtained from a male donor in good health and CMV-seropositive. Each CDR3 is given with its conserved first and last residue. The order of the fields is V gene, D gene, clone size, CDR3 length, J gene, CDR3 DNA, CDR3 protein. A D gene is named only where the DNA matches it firmly. Size tells how often a clone was seen (once, few, many) or the class of an expanded clone, and some rows leave it out.

TRBV7-4	TRBD2	.	20	TRBJ2-1	TGTGCCAGCAGCTTAGCGGGACTAGCGCCGAGAAAAAGCTCCTACAATGAGCAGTTCTTC	CASSLAGLAPRKSSYNEQFF
TRBV25-1	TRBD1	.	17	TRBJ2-7	TGTGCCAGCAGTGGGTCAACCCAGAACAGGGGATTCTACGAGCAGTACTTC	CASSGSTQNRGFYEQYF
TRBV4-1	TRBD2	.	15	TRBJ2-7	TGCGCCAGCAGTAAACTAGCGGGAGTTATCTACGAGCAGTACTTC	CASSKLAGVIYEQYF
TRBV4-1	.	.	16	TRBJ2-2	TGCGCCAGCAGCCAAGAGGGAGGAAGGAACACCGGGGAGCTGTTTTTT	CASSQEGGRNTGELFF
TRBV30	TRBD2	.	14	TRBJ2-5	TGTGCCTGGAGTGGCGGGAGAGGGCAAGAGACCCAGTACTTC	CAWSGGRGQETQYF
TRBV27	.	.	12	TRBJ1-6	TGTGCCAGCAGTTTGAGTAATTCACCCCTCCACTTT	CASSLSNSPLHF
TRBV5-1	TRBD2	once	16	TRBJ2-5	TGCGCCAGCAGCTTGGGACTAGCGGGAGTACAAGAGACCCAGTACTTC	CASSLGLAGVQETQYF
TRBV9	.	.	15	TRBJ1-5	TGTGCCAGCAGCCCAAGCCAGGGTAGCAATCAGCCCCAGCATTTT	CASSPSQGSNQPQHF
TRBV29-1	.	.	11	TRBJ2-7	TGCAGCGTAAAACAGGGATACGAGCAGTACTTC	CSVKQGYEQYF
TRBV2	.	.	15	TRBJ1-5	TGTGCCAGCAGATTACAGGGTAATCGCAATCAGCCCCAGCATTTT	CASRLQGNRNQPQHF
TRBV30	TRBD1	.	21	TRBJ2-7	TGTGCCTGGAGTTTACTGGGACACCGAGCCGGGACAGGGGGCGAGAAGGACGAGCAGTACTTC	CAWSLLGHRAGTGGEKDEQYF
TRBV5-4	.	.	14	TRBJ2-5	TGTGCCAGCAGCCCTGGACACAAGCAAGAGACCCAGTACTTC	CASSPGHKQETQYF
TRBV11-2	.	.	16	TRBJ1-1	TGTGCCAGCAGACGAGCGGGGACCAGGGCGAACACTGAAGCTTTCTTT	CASRRAGTRANTEAFF